The next 31 T cell receptor beta chains were all read from a single sample in a study of blood T cell repertoires in COVID-19. Assay: immunoSEQ multiplex PCR; the TCRdb copy retains only in-frame clones and omits some. The data contain tens of thousands of clones, over 80% of them seen just once; the ten biggest clones take up approximately 18%. The sample consisted of peripheral blood. All receptors come from a human donor in a cohort sampled during active COVID-19.

The chain combines TRBV12-3 or TRBV12-4 with TRBJ1-1; D might be TRBD1 (5 bases). The CDR3 runs to 11 residues. V lost 8 bases, J lost 8 bases, and 12 bases lay in between. CDR3 in DNA: TGTGCCAGCGGGGGGGGGTCCGAAGCTTTCTTT. The encoded protein is CASGGGSEAFF.

The chain employs TRBV5-1 and TRBJ2-7, with TRBD1 as a possible D gene (6 bases). Germline V gene sequence: CDR1 SGHRS, CDR2 YFSETQ. The CDR3 is 14 residues long. Deletions cut 4 bases from V and 2 bases from J, with 13 bases between. CDR3 loop: CASSVGTHTYEQYF. The CDR3 bases are TGCGCCAGCAGCGTCGGGACACATACCTACGAGCAGTACTTC.

This chain links TRBV18 with TRBJ1-3, with TRBD1 identical over 8 bases. This CDR3 comprises 15 residues. V was clipped by 3 bases and J by 4 bases; unmatched bases: 5. Per the germline V gene, CDR1 is KGHSH and CDR2 is LQKENI. CDR3 DNA: TGTGCCAGCTCACCCTCGGGACAGGACGGAAACACCATATATTTT. This codes for CASSPSGQDGNTIYF.

The chain combines TRBV5-5 with TRBJ1-6, with TRBD1 matching over 7 bases. CDR3 length: 14 residues. J lost 8 bases, V lost 2 bases, and 4 bases had no gene match. Germline loops: CDR1 SGHKS, CDR2 YYEKEE (reference sequence). The CDR3, as DNA: TGTGCCAGCAGCTTAAGAGGGGGCGATTCACCCCTCCACTTT. This encodes CASSLRGGDSPLHF.

To note about this clone: The junction shows a germline mismatch at one end, possibly a read error. This chain uses TRBV7-7 with TRBJ2-2; 13 bases fit TRBD2. CDR3 length equals 15 residues. Per germline, CDR1 SSHAT and CDR2 FNYEAQ (reference sequence). The CDR3 here is CASSSTSGGIGELFF. In nucleotides, the CDR3 is TGTGCTAGCAGTTCGACTAGCGGGGGGATCGGGGAGCTGTTTTTT.

The gene calls are TRBV3-1 (or the pseudogene TRBV3-2) and TRBJ2-7; 10 positions agree with TRBD1. The CDR3 loop spans 14 amino acids. V dropped 4 bases and J dropped 6; count of bases not matched to a gene: 6. From germline, CDR1 is LGHDT and CDR2 YNNKEL (reference sequence). The CDR3 sequence is CASSRQGAQLEQYF. CDR3 nucleotides: TGTGCCAGCAGCCGACAGGGGGCTCAACTCGAGCAGTACTTC.

The chain joins TRBV15 to TRBJ1-4; D remains unclear. This CDR3 has 14 residues. V shed 8 bases and J shed 0 bases, with 10 bases lying between them. Germline V gene sequence: CDR1 LNHNV, CDR2 YYDKDF (reference sequence). The CDR3 DNA is TGTGCCACCCGGGGTTTGGCAACTAATGAAAAACTGTTTTTT. It translates to CATRGLATNEKLFF.

This clone showed up just once. The gene calls are TRBV11-2 and TRBJ1-5; a weak D match, TRBD1 (6 bases). Germline values: CDR1 SGHAT, CDR2 FQNNGV. V lost 5 bases, J lost 4 bases, and 15 bases lay in between. This CDR3 has 15 residues. The CDR3 here is CASSKTGTLNQPQHF. The CDR3 nucleotides are TGTGCCAGCAGCAAAACAGGGACACTAAATCAGCCCCAGCATTTT.

The sample holds one count of this clone. The genes are TRBV12-3 or TRBV12-4 and TRBJ1-2; D is unresolved. CDR3 length: 13 amino acids. V was cut by 1 base and J by 7 bases, with 10 bases left in between. The CDR3 DNA reads TGTGCCAGCAGTTTAGGCCGGTTAATTGGCTACACCTTC. Translated: CASSLGRLIGYTF.

The CDR3 region is CASSHPGQNQPQHF. The CDR3 bases are TGCGCCAGCAGCCATCCGGGACAGAATCAGCCCCAGCATTTT. This chain links TRBV4-1 with TRBJ1-5, with 7 bases identical to TRBD1. The germline CDR1 and CDR2 sequences are MGHRA and YSYEKL. This CDR3 is 14 amino acids long. J lost 4 bases, V lost 3 bases, and 3 bases had no gene match.

This clone was seen a few times. The chain carries TRBV11-2 and TRBJ2-7, with TRBD1 as a possible D gene (5 bases). The CDR3 is made up of 12 amino acids. V was pared by 1 base and J by 5 bases, with 6 bases between. Germline lookup yields CDR1 SGHAT and CDR2 FQNNGV. The CDR3 protein is CASSLVRDEQYF. The CDR3 DNA reads TGTGCCAGCAGCTTAGTCAGGGACGAGCAGTACTTC.

The CDR3 region has the DNA TGTGCCACCAGTCTACGCGACAGCAGACGCTTATTGATGAACACTGAAGCTTTCTTT. Its translation: CATSLRDSRRLLMNTEAFF. The chain employs TRBV15 and TRBJ1-1; TRBD1 might be the D (5 bases). V shed 6 bases and J shed 0 bases, with 26 bases lying between them. CDR1 is LNHNV and CDR2 is YYDKDF in the germline V gene (reference sequence). The CDR3 spans 19 residues.

The rearrangement joins TRBV3-1 (or the pseudogene TRBV3-2) to TRBJ2-2; D possibly corresponds to TRBD2 (5 bases). Germline CDR1 is LGHDT and CDR2 is YNNKEL (reference sequence). Trimming took 5 bases from V and 4 from J, leaving 11 bases between them. This CDR3 comprises 14 residues. The CDR3 DNA follows: TGTGCCAGCAGCACTGGGAGTATCACCGGGGAGCTGTTTTTT. Translation gives CASSTGSITGELFF.

This chain joins TRBV12-3 or TRBV12-4 and TRBJ1-2; a weak D match, TRBD1 (6 bases). V lost 4 bases, J lost 11 bases, and 17 bases lay in between. The CDR3 extends over 13 amino acids. The CDR3 nucleotides are TGTGCCAGCAGTTCCAGGGGCAGAGGGACATACACCTTC. Translation gives CASSSRGRGTYTF.

The V gene is TRBV7-9, the J gene TRBJ1-1; D gene uncertain. The CDR3 length is 15 residues. Germline lookup yields CDR1 SEHNR and CDR2 FQNEAQ (reference sequence). V lost 4 bases and J 0 bases, leaving 12 bases between the germline ends. CDR3 sequence: CASSSDMTLNTEAFF. In DNA form, the CDR3 reads TGTGCCAGCAGCTCCGACATGACCCTGAACACTGAAGCTTTCTTT.

The chain employs TRBV4-2 and TRBJ1-6, with 10 bases that match TRBD1. This CDR3 is built from 16 residues. Trimming cost V 3 bases and J 9 bases; bases outside gene matches: 8. Germline V CDR1 and CDR2: LGHNA, YNFKEQ. The CDR3 nucleotides read TGTGCCAGCAGCCACCTAGGGGGACAGGGGTCTTCACCCCTCCACTTT. The encoded protein is CASSHLGGQGSSPLHF.

The chain joins TRBV28 to TRBJ1-5, with D possibly being TRBD1 (6 bases). The CDR3 length is 13 residues. The germline CDR1 and CDR2 sequences are MDHEN and SYDVKM. Trimming took 4 bases from V and 6 from J, leaving 10 bases between them. This CDR3 is CASSSRGSQPQHF. CDR3 nucleotides: TGTGCCAGCAGTTCCAGGGGAAGTCAGCCCCAGCATTTT.

In DNA, the CDR3 is TGTGCCAGCAGTGTCAGTTCTAGCGGGGGCTTCGGTGATACGCAGTATTTT. Translated: CASSVSSSGGFGDTQYF. The V gene is TRBV6-1, the J gene TRBJ2-3; 10 bases fit TRBD2. The CDR3 has 17 residues. The germline gives CDR1 MNHNS, CDR2 SASEGT. The ends lost 4 bases at V and 6 bases at J; junction bases unmatched: 13.

This rearrangement joins TRBV10-3 to TRBJ2-7; D gene uncertain. From germline, CDR1 is ENHRY and CDR2 SYGVKD. V was cut by 6 bases and J by 6 bases, with 12 bases left in between. CDR3 length: 12 residues. CDR3 bases: TGTGCCATCAGAGAGCCTTCCCGCGAGCAGTACTTC. Translated, it gives CAIREPSREQYF.

The V and J genes are TRBV19 and TRBJ1-1, with 9 bases lining up with TRBD1. The ends lost 3 bases at V and 1 base at J; junction bases unmatched: 6. Germline V gene sequence: CDR1 LNHDA, CDR2 SQIVND (reference sequence). This CDR3 is 16 amino acids long. The CDR3 region has the DNA TGTGCCAGTAGTATTCCAGGGACAGGGAGGAACACTGAAGCTTTCTTT. This translates into CASSIPGTGRNTEAFF.

The sample holds a few counts of this clone. The chain uses TRBV20-1 and TRBJ1-2, with D possibly being TRBD1 (6 bases). The CDR3 runs 11 residues. V lost 6 bases to trimming and J lost 8 bases, with 13 bases between them. Germline lookup yields CDR1 DFQATT and CDR2 SNEGSKA (reference sequence). The CDR3 is CSASDRTGYTF. The CDR3 DNA follows: TGCAGTGCGTCCGACAGGACCGGCTACACCTTC.

This chain connects TRBV11-2 to TRBJ2-7; 8 bases match TRBD2. The J segment lost 0 bases and the V segment lost 2 bases, leaving 12 bases of the junction unmatched. There are 18 residues in the CDR3. The V gene's germline CDR1 is SGHAT and CDR2 FQNNGV. The CDR3 reads CASSLIMDGGVVSYEQYF. The CDR3 nucleotides are TGTGCCAGCAGCTTAATCATGGACGGGGGGGTCGTCTCCTACGAGCAGTACTTC.

The rearrangement joins TRBV7-2 to TRBJ1-2, with a weak D call TRBD1 (5 bases). There are 15 residues in the CDR3. Looked up from germline, CDR1 is SGHTA and CDR2 is FQGNSA. Trimming took off 2 bases at V and 3 bases at J, with 13 bases between the two ends. CDR3 DNA: TGTGCCAGCAGCTTATACTTGGAACAGGACTATGGCTACACCTTC. Protein product: CASSLYLEQDYGYTF.

The chain links TRBV6-6 to TRBJ1-6, with 7 bases aligning to TRBD1. V was pared by 6 bases and J by 9 bases, with 11 bases of the junction left unmatched. The germline CDR1 and CDR2 sequences are MNHNY and SVGAGI (reference sequence). CDR3 length: 15 amino acids. The DNA for the CDR3 is TGTGCCAGCAGCAGATCGACAGGGTCTCTTTCACCCCTCCACTTT. Protein: CASSRSTGSLSPLHF.

This chain uses TRBV4-3 with TRBJ2-7; weak D call: TRBD1 (9 bases). CDR1 is LGHNA and CDR2 is YSLEER in the germline V gene. V was shortened by 3 bases and J by 7 bases, with 16 bases between the two germline ends. This CDR3 spans 14 amino acids. CDR3 coding DNA: TGCGCCAGCAGCCAGGGACAGGGACTAGGGGAGCAGTACTTC. Its protein is CASSQGQGLGEQYF.

V gene TRBV25-1 combines with J gene TRBJ2-2; D is undetermined. Germline V gene lookup returns CDR1 MGHDK and CDR2 SYGVNS. This CDR3 spans 15 amino acids. Trimming removed 6 bases from V and 3 bases from J, with 14 bases in between. The CDR3 DNA sequence: TGTGCCAGCAGCCCACCTTCGAGAGACACCGGGGAGCTGTTTTTT. As protein: CASSPPSRDTGELFF.

V usage is TRBV6-5 and J usage is TRBJ1-2; D gene ambiguous. The CDR3 runs to 11 residues. Trimming took off 4 bases at V and 8 bases at J, with 8 bases between the two ends. Germline values: CDR1 MNHEY, CDR2 SVGAGI. CDR3 bases: TGTGCCAGCAGTTCCAGAGGAGGCTACACCTTC. Amino acids: CASSSRGGYTF.

V and J are TRBV16 and TRBJ2-7; possibly TRBD2 for D (7 bases). Germline loops: CDR1 KGHSY, CDR2 FQNENV. CDR3 length: 14 residues. The V and J ends lost 0 bases and 6 bases respectively, with 12 bases between them. This chain's CDR3 is CASSQSRGPGEQYF. CDR3 nucleotide sequence: TGTGCCAGCAGCCAATCGCGGGGGCCGGGCGAGCAGTACTTC.

Regarding this clone: Different DNA sequences within this sample yield the same CDR3. The chain employs TRBV7-9 and TRBJ2-7; no clear D. Trimming shortened V by 6 bases and J by 0 bases, and 6 bases separated the two germline ends. The CDR3 covers 12 residues. The V gene's germline CDR1 is SEHNR and CDR2 FQNEAQ (reference sequence). CDR3 bases: TGTGCCAGCAGTACAATCTCCTACGAGCAGTACTTC. Amino acids: CASSTISYEQYF.

This chain uses TRBV7-2 with TRBJ1-6; D might be TRBD1 (5 bases). Per germline, CDR1 SGHTA and CDR2 FQGNSA. The length of the CDR3 is 14 residues. V gave up 2 bases and J gave up 8 bases, with 10 bases separating them. This CDR3 is CASSLKGVDSPLHF. As DNA, the CDR3 is TGTGCCAGCAGCTTAAAAGGGGTCGATTCACCCCTCCACTTT.

This chain uses TRBV18 with TRBJ1-2; D might be TRBD1 (6 bases). This CDR3 region has 15 residues. CDR1 is KGHSH and CDR2 is LQKENI in the germline V gene. Trimming removed 0 bases from V and 4 bases from J, with 12 bases in between. The CDR3 DNA sequence: TGTGCCAGCTCACCACCTTCGACAGGTCCCTATGGCTACACCTTC. Translation: CASSPPSTGPYGYTF.